This passage covers 25 T cell receptor beta chains from one sample sequenced in a study of blood T cells in healthy people across ages. A second PCR of roughly 7 to 11 cycles used a sample-barcoded 5' primer and a J-beta primer mix. TCRdb processed the 5' RACE reads anew with MiXCR; each CDR3 protein has one entry. The repertoire holds about 760,000 distinct CDR3 sequences, with roughly 25% as singletons. The same sample was also studied in work on T cells of mothers and their children.

The sequenced sample consisted of blood. These receptors were taken from a boy aged 5-17 years in good health.

The chain recombines TRBV6-2 or TRBV6-3 with TRBJ2-1; 8 bases align to TRBD1. The CDR3 loop spans 15 amino acids. After removal of 7 bases from V and 13 bases from J, the junction contained 18 bases not matched to a gene. Germline V gene lookup returns CDR1 MNHEY and CDR2 SVGEGT. CDR3 in amino acids: CASILDRGVARSQFF. The CDR3 DNA follows: TGTGCCAGCATCCTAGACAGGGGTGTAGCCAGGAGCCAGTTCTTC.

The chain carries TRBV3-1 and TRBJ1-2; no firm D call. The CDR3 totals 14 residues. Between the trimmed V and J ends, which lost 1 base and 8 bases, there was a span of 14 bases. CDR1 is LGHDT and CDR2 is YNNKEL in the germline V gene (reference sequence). CDR3 DNA sequence: TGTGCCAGCAGCCAAGCGGCGGCACGAGAGGGCTACACCTTC. Its translation is CASSQAAAREGYTF.

This clonotype was counted only a few times. As DNA, the CDR3 is TGCAGCGCAAACATAGGAAGTAGCAATCAGCCCCAGCATTTT. It specifies CSANIGSSNQPQHF. This chain connects TRBV29-1 to TRBJ1-5; D gene unclear. Trimming shortened V by 7 bases and J by 0 bases, and 13 bases separated the two germline ends. CDR1 is SQVTM, CDR2 ANQGSEA, per germline. CDR3 length: 14 amino acids.

V and J are TRBV11-1 and TRBJ2-7; D is uncertain. With 3 bases removed from V and 3 bases from J, the gap between germline ends came to 6 bases. CDR3 length: 12 residues. CDR1 and CDR2 (germline): SGHAT, FQDESV (reference sequence). The CDR3 here is CASSFENYEQYF. As DNA, the CDR3 is TGTGCCAGCAGCTTTGAGAACTACGAGCAGTACTTC.

In this sample, this clonotype turned up a few times. V and J are TRBV4-2 and TRBJ2-5, with a weak D call TRBD1 (5 bases). This CDR3 comprises 15 residues. The germline V gene encodes CDR1 LGHNA and CDR2 YNFKEQ. Trimming removed 0 bases at V and 3 bases at J, with 11 bases between. Written as DNA, the CDR3 is TGTGCCAGCAGCCAAGATCCCCAGACAGAAGAGACCCAGTACTTC. Its protein is CASSQDPQTEETQYF.

This chain uses TRBV12-3 or TRBV12-4 with TRBJ2-3; the match to TRBD1 covers 10 bases. The CDR3 length is 15 residues. V dropped 7 bases and J dropped 4; count of bases not matched to a gene: 8. The CDR3 DNA is TGTGCCAGCAACACCCGGGACAGGGGCTCAGATACGCAGTATTTT. This codes for CASNTRDRGSDTQYF.

The DNA for the CDR3 is TGCAGTGCTAGACTTTCCGGGGGCGATGGCTACACCTTC. It is translated as CSARLSGGDGYTF. The rearrangement links TRBV20-1 to TRBJ1-2; D might be TRBD1 (6 bases). Trimming left V 2 bases short and J 6 bases short, with 13 bases between. CDR3 length: 13 residues. Germline V gene lookup returns CDR1 DFQATT and CDR2 SNEGSKA (reference sequence).

In this sample, this clonotype turned up a few times. J is TRBJ2-1 and V is TRBV20-1; D call uncertain. The DNA end lines up better with TRBJ2-5; the J call may be wrong. Germline-derived CDR1 and CDR2 are DFQATT and SNEGSKA (reference sequence). This CDR3 is built from 13 residues. The CDR3 DNA is TGCAGTGCGGTTTTGGCAGGTCAAGAGACCCAGTACTTC. It yields the protein CSAVLAGQETQYF.

This clonotype was recorded a few times. The chain recombines TRBV7-2 with TRBJ2-3, with D possibly TRBD2 on 5 matching bases. Trimming left V 1 base short and J 3 bases short, with 14 bases between. Per germline, CDR1 SGHTA and CDR2 FQGNSA. This CDR3 comprises 16 residues. The CDR3, as DNA: TGTGCCAGCAGCTTAGGCGTTTCTCGGGGTACAGATACGCAGTATTTT. Its translation: CASSLGVSRGTDTQYF.

The V gene is TRBV12-5, the J gene TRBJ2-3; D gene ambiguous. V was clipped by 10 bases and J by 3 bases, with 14 bases between them. This CDR3 spans 13 amino acids. CDR1 and CDR2 (germline): LGHNT, FRNRAP. CDR3 amino acids: CATSGHLTDTQYF. As DNA, the CDR3 is TGTGCTACTAGTGGTCACCTAACAGATACGCAGTATTTT.

The chain uses TRBV14 and TRBJ1-1; 7 bases fit TRBD1. The CDR3 has 16 residues. Germline V lookup: CDR1 SGHDN, CDR2 FVKESK. The trim removed 3 bases at V and 2 bases at J, leaving 9 bases unmatched. The CDR3 here is CASSQPRQGGNTEAFF. The CDR3 DNA follows: TGTGCCAGCAGCCAGCCCAGGCAGGGGGGCAACACTGAAGCTTTCTTT. The full variable domain, rest sourced from reference TRBV14 and TRBJ1-1, is EAGVTQFPSHSVIEKGQTVTLRCDPISGHDNLYWYRRVMGKEIKFLLHFVKESKQDESGMPNNRFLAERTGGTYSTLKVQPAELEDSGVYFCASSQPRQGGNTEAFFGQGTRLTVV.

The V gene is TRBV28, the J gene TRBJ1-1; no reliable D call. The germline gives CDR1 MDHEN, CDR2 SYDVKM. The CDR3 covers 14 residues. Between the trimmed V and J ends, which lost 5 bases and 0 bases, there was a span of 10 bases. The CDR3 region is CASSVGLLNTEAFF. CDR3 DNA: TGTGCCAGCAGTGTGGGCCTATTGAACACTGAAGCTTTCTTT. The full variable domain, completed using reference TRBV28 and TRBJ1-1, is DVKVTQSSRYLVKRTGEKVFLECVQDMDHENMFWYRQDPGLGLRLIYFSYDVKMKEKGDIPEGYSVSREKKERFSLILESASTNQTSMYLCASSVGLLNTEAFFGQGTRLTVV.

This sequence joins TRBV28 and TRBJ2-3; the D gene is possibly TRBD2 (5 bases). This CDR3 has 14 amino acids. Germline assignment: CDR1 MDHEN and CDR2 SYDVKM. V gave up 4 bases and J gave up 6 bases, with 14 bases separating them. CDR3 sequence: CASSSTLPSDTQYF. The CDR3 DNA reads as TGTGCCAGCAGTTCCACCCTCCCTAGCGATACGCAGTATTTT. Using reference TRBV28 and TRBJ2-3 for the parts outside the CDR3, the full variable domain is DVKVTQSSRYLVKRTGEKVFLECVQDMDHENMFWYRQDPGLGLRLIYFSYDVKMKEKGDIPEGYSVSREKKERFSLILESASTNQTSMYLCASSSTLPSDTQYFGPGTRLTVL.

The table lists this clonotype with a few counts. V is TRBV29-1 and J is TRBJ2-7, with D tentatively TRBD2 (5 bases). Trimming took 4 bases from V and 5 from J, leaving 15 bases between them. This CDR3 spans 13 amino acids. CDR1 and CDR2 (germline): SQVTM, ANQGSEA. DNA for the CDR3: TGCAGCGTTGCTGAGGGAAACGCGGACGAGCAGTACTTC. Residues: CSVAEGNADEQYF.

V is TRBV29-1 and J is TRBJ2-7, with D possibly being TRBD2 (5 bases). Germline V gives CDR1 SQVTM, CDR2 ANQGSEA. The V end lost 0 bases, the J end lost 6 bases, and 9 bases lay between the germline ends. The CDR3 contains 12 residues. The CDR3 DNA follows: TGCAGCGTTGAAGAGCCCGCGGGCGAGCAGTACTTC. Protein: CSVEEPAGEQYF.

This clonotype appeared a few times. This sequence joins TRBV20-1 and TRBJ2-5, with 10 nucleotides matching TRBD2. With 6 bases clipped from V and 4 bases from J, the junction kept 5 bases outside the gene matches. The CDR3 covers 13 residues. CDR1 is DFQATT and CDR2 is SNEGSKA in the germline V gene (reference sequence). CDR3 DNA: TGCAGTGCCCTATCTAGCGGGAGAGAGACCCAGTACTTC. Translated: CSALSSGRETQYF.

This clonotype was seen only a few times. The chain has TRBV20-1 and TRBJ2-5, with D perhaps given as TRBD1 or TRBD2 (5 bases each). The CDR3 contains 13 residues. Trimming took 6 bases from V and 5 from J, leaving 16 bases between them. Germline CDR1 and CDR2: DFQATT and SNEGSKA (reference sequence). This chain's CDR3 is CSAHRGQVETQYF. CDR3 nucleotide sequence: TGCAGTGCACACCGGGGCCAAGTTGAGACCCAGTACTTC.

This clonotype came up a few times. This sequence joins TRBV21-1 and TRBJ2-1; the table names TRBD1, a call not compared with the DNA. The closer fit of TRBJ2-7 to the DNA end suggests the J call may be wrong. TRBV21-1 is an annotated pseudogene. The CDR3 is made up of 14 amino acids. The CDR3 reads CASSKPGHIYEQYF. The CDR3 DNA follows: TGTGCCAGCAGCAAACCGGGACACATCTACGAGCAGTACTTC.

The V call is TRBV10-3, the J call TRBJ2-5; 8 bases agree with TRBD2. The CDR3 is 16 amino acids. Germline-derived CDR1 and CDR2 are ENHRY and SYGVKD. J lost 1 base, V lost 0 bases, and 4 bases had no gene match. In nucleotides, the CDR3 is TGTGCCATCAGTGAGTCCCCCGGGGGGGCCCAAGAGACCCAGTACTTC. Translating gives CAISESPGGAQETQYF.

The chain recombines TRBV24-1 with TRBJ2-1; D uncertain. Germline V lookup: CDR1 KGHDR, CDR2 SFDVKD. This CDR3 has 15 amino acids. V gave up 0 bases and J gave up 7 bases, with 12 bases separating them. The CDR3 coding sequence is TGTGCCACCAGTGATTTGGTGACTCTTGGGAATGAGCAGTTCTTC. Translating it yields CATSDLVTLGNEQFF.

In this sample, this clonotype turned up a few times. The genes are TRBV4-2 and TRBJ2-3; TRBD2 matches at 11 bases. CDR1 and CDR2 from the germline V gene are LGHNA and YNFKEQ. J was trimmed by 6 bases and V by 3 bases; bases with no gene match: 8. The CDR3 extends over 16 amino acids. As DNA, the CDR3 is TGTGCCAGCAGCCAGCTCTCGGGACTAGCGGTGGATACGCAGTATTTT. This sequence encodes CASSQLSGLAVDTQYF.

The gene calls are TRBV7-2 and TRBJ2-5; possible D gene TRBD1, 5 bases. The ends were cut back, 8 bases at V and 7 bases at J, with 14 bases in the middle. The CDR3 loop spans 12 amino acids. Germline assignment: CDR1 SGHTA and CDR2 FQGNSA. CDR3 sequence (DNA): TGTGCCAGCGCAGGGCGGATCGGGACCCAGTACTTC. Amino acid sequence: CASAGRIGTQYF.

The table lists this clonotype with a few counts. The J gene is TRBJ1-5, the V gene TRBV20-1, with 9 bases lining up with TRBD1. Per germline, CDR1 DFQATT and CDR2 SNEGSKA (reference sequence). V lost 1 base, J lost 0 bases, and 13 bases stayed unmatched. The CDR3 spans 19 residues. CDR3 sequence (DNA): TGCAGTGCTAGAGGGGTGGGACAGGGCGGAACTTATAGCAATCAGCCCCAGCATTTT. Translating it yields CSARGVGQGGTYSNQPQHF.

The chain employs TRBV7-9 and TRBJ2-7; 9 bases are a match to TRBD1. The CDR3 length is 15 residues. Germline loops: CDR1 SEHNR, CDR2 FQNEAQ (reference sequence). V shed 4 bases and J 3 bases; nucleotides not matched to a gene: 7. CDR3 protein: CASSSPRTGDYEQYF. The CDR3 region has the DNA TGTGCCAGCAGCTCACCACGGACAGGGGACTACGAGCAGTACTTC.

This clonotype was recorded a few times. This chain links TRBV6-1 with TRBJ2-5; perhaps TRBD1 as D (6 bases). The CDR3 has 16 amino acids. Germline loops: CDR1 MNHNS, CDR2 SASEGT. V was cut by 6 bases and J by 5 bases, with 22 bases left in between. This CDR3 reads CASRTKQGLRTETQYF. CDR3 nucleotides: TGTGCCAGCAGGACAAAGCAGGGGCTTCGAACGGAGACCCAGTACTTC.